These T cell receptor beta chains were read from a single sample in a study of control samples from healthy donors and cancer patients. Generated by immunoSEQ multiplex PCR, the TCRdb table keeps only in-frame clones and is missing some. This table has around 75,000 clones, 85% to 95% appearing once. Source material: blood. The receptor source for this set is a woman aged 55-75 years in good health. Both conserved end residues are part of each CDR3. A D gene is named only where the DNA matches it firmly.

D gene: -; J gene: TRBJ1-6; V gene: TRBV5-1; CDR3 protein: CASSLYTGYNSPLHF
D gene: TRBD2; J gene: TRBJ2-3; V gene: TRBV5-1; CDR3 protein: CASSWGTSGPTDTQYF
D gene: -; J gene: TRBJ2-5; V gene: TRBV5-1; CDR3 protein: CASSIQETQYF
D gene: -; J gene: TRBJ2-1; V gene: TRBV7-2; CDR3 protein: CASSFPGTQNEQFF
D gene: -; J gene: TRBJ1-2; V gene: TRBV24-1; CDR3 protein: CATSDTTARNYGYTF
D gene: -; J gene: TRBJ2-7; V gene: TRBV6-5; CDR3 protein: CASCRGQGCYEQYF
D gene: -; J gene: TRBJ1-2; V gene: TRBV5-4; CDR3 protein: CASSLVGTVFYGYTF
D gene: -; J gene: TRBJ1-5; V gene: TRBV2; CDR3 protein: CASRVMGSWPQHF
D gene: -; J gene: TRBJ1-3; V gene: TRBV18; CDR3 protein: CASSPPSGISGNTIYF
D gene: -; J gene: TRBJ1-2; V gene: TRBV4-3; CDR3 protein: CASSQETHIRGYTF
D gene: -; J gene: TRBJ1-5; V gene: TRBV12-3/TRBV12-4; CDR3 protein: CASMYSNQPQHF
D gene: -; J gene: TRBJ2-3; V gene: TRBV3-1/TRBV3-2; CDR3 protein: CASSQERDYYTDTQYF
D gene: -; J gene: TRBJ2-3; V gene: TRBV3-1/TRBV3-2; CDR3 protein: CASSQEIILESSPPLSTDTQYF
D gene: TRBD1; J gene: TRBJ2-1; V gene: TRBV27; CDR3 protein: CASSKRQGVISYNEQFF
D gene: TRBD1; J gene: TRBJ1-1; V gene: TRBV6-2/TRBV6-3; CDR3 protein: CASSRRTGNTEAFF
D gene: TRBD1; J gene: TRBJ1-2; V gene: TRBV5-1; CDR3 protein: CASSLGQGPGANYGYTF
D gene: -; J gene: TRBJ1-6; V gene: TRBV18; CDR3 protein: CASSPITDSPLHF
D gene: -; J gene: TRBJ1-2; V gene: TRBV28; CDR3 protein: CASSFSSWGSSGYTF
D gene: -; J gene: TRBJ1-5; V gene: TRBV18; CDR3 protein: CASSPMGKSNQPQHF
D gene: -; J gene: TRBJ2-1; V gene: TRBV19; CDR3 protein: CASSIILRHNEQFF
D gene: TRBD2; J gene: TRBJ2-5; V gene: TRBV5-4; CDR3 protein: CASSFRLAQETQYF
D gene: -; J gene: TRBJ1-5; V gene: TRBV28; CDR3 protein: CASIGFWNSNQPQHF
D gene: TRBD1; J gene: TRBJ1-1; V gene: TRBV5-8; CDR3 protein: CASSFSVGGFIGNTEAFF
D gene: TRBD1; J gene: TRBJ1-1; V gene: TRBV27; CDR3 protein: CASSSGRGSTEAFF
D gene: -; J gene: TRBJ2-7; V gene: TRBV4-2; CDR3 protein: CASSLGHLYEQYF
D gene: -; J gene: TRBJ2-1; V gene: TRBV7-8; CDR3 protein: CASSRGPYNEQFF
D gene: -; J gene: TRBJ2-1; V gene: TRBV28; CDR3 protein: CASREGGYNEQFF
D gene: TRBD1; J gene: TRBJ1-1; V gene: TRBV2; CDR3 protein: CASRNADRGSEAFF
D gene: -; J gene: TRBJ2-5; V gene: TRBV27; CDR3 protein: CARRKEKEGGRETQYF
D gene: -; J gene: TRBJ1-2; V gene: TRBV2; CDR3 protein: CASSPRGTGIDGYTF
D gene: -; J gene: TRBJ1-2; V gene: TRBV3-1/TRBV3-2; CDR3 protein: CASSQDFLQGEYGYTF
D gene: -; J gene: TRBJ1-6; V gene: TRBV28; CDR3 protein: CASRRGSPLHF
D gene: -; J gene: TRBJ2-2; V gene: TRBV2; CDR3 protein: CARGTIGQADGELFF
D gene: -; J gene: TRBJ2-7; V gene: TRBV7-2; CDR3 protein: CASSGTGYEQYF
D gene: TRBD2; J gene: TRBJ2-5; V gene: TRBV5-6; CDR3 protein: CASSFGTSGAQETQYF
D gene: -; J gene: TRBJ2-6; V gene: TRBV6-5; CDR3 protein: CASSYSGTGANVLTF
D gene: TRBD1; J gene: TRBJ1-1; V gene: TRBV7-2; CDR3 protein: CASSSGGDRASTEAFF
D gene: -; J gene: TRBJ1-2; V gene: TRBV28; CDR3 protein: CASSALSGDHLYGYTF
D gene: -; J gene: TRBJ1-1; V gene: TRBV10-3; CDR3 protein: CAISSTGEAFF
D gene: -; J gene: TRBJ1-1; V gene: TRBV30; CDR3 protein: CAWSVRENTEAFF
D gene: -; J gene: TRBJ1-2; V gene: TRBV19; CDR3 protein: CASSIPAFYGYTF
D gene: -; J gene: TRBJ2-3; V gene: TRBV12-3/TRBV12-4; CDR3 protein: CASSFADTQYF
D gene: -; J gene: TRBJ2-7; V gene: TRBV11-2; CDR3 protein: CASRIGLSYEQYF
D gene: -; J gene: TRBJ1-1; V gene: TRBV7-8; CDR3 protein: CASSLLRGEAFF
D gene: -; J gene: TRBJ1-1; V gene: TRBV5-1; CDR3 protein: CASSPGNEVMNTEAFF
D gene: TRBD1; J gene: TRBJ1-4; V gene: TRBV3-1/TRBV3-2; CDR3 protein: CASSQNRDRKNEKLFF
D gene: TRBD2; J gene: TRBJ2-1; V gene: TRBV7-2; CDR3 protein: CASSPRLAGESQQFF
D gene: TRBD1; J gene: TRBJ1-5; V gene: TRBV2; CDR3 protein: CASRTGSQGRQHF
D gene: TRBD1; J gene: TRBJ1-6; V gene: TRBV28; CDR3 protein: CASSFLGDRDNSPLHF
D gene: -; J gene: TRBJ1-5; V gene: TRBV28; CDR3 protein: CASSLAGARQPQHF